This passage covers 7 T cell receptor beta chains from one sample sequenced in a study of cytomegalovirus exposure and HLA in healthy donors. Method: immunoSEQ multiplex PCR; TCRdb's copy keeps in-frame clones and lacks some. Of about 180,000 clones in the sample, more than 75% were seen once. Sequencing was performed on PBMCs. The receptors were sampled from a man aged 18 to 29 in good health and CMV-seropositive.

The chain combines TRBV7-2 with TRBJ2-1; D is unresolved. The CDR3 is 11 residues long. V lost 4 bases to trimming and J lost 6 bases, with 4 bases between them. The germline V gene has CDR1 SGHTA and CDR2 FQGNSA. The CDR3 loop reads CASSSGNEQFF. CDR3 nucleotide sequence: TGTGCCAGCAGCTCCGGCAATGAGCAGTTCTTC.

CDR3: CASSLGQGGSYTQYF. The DNA of the CDR3 is TGTGCCAGCAGCTTAGGCCAGGGAGGCTCGTATACGCAGTATTTT. The chain has TRBV7-2 and TRBJ2-3; D might be TRBD2 (6 bases). Germline V gives CDR1 SGHTA, CDR2 FQGNSA. This CDR3 has 15 residues. V was pared by 1 base and J by 7 bases, with 15 bases between.

The chain has TRBV12-5 and TRBJ2-2; TRBD1 agrees at 7 bases. The V gene end was trimmed by 3 bases and the J gene end by 4 bases; junction bases not matched to a gene: 8. In germline, CDR1 is LGHNT, CDR2 FRNRAP. This CDR3 spans 16 amino acids. DNA of the CDR3: TGTGCTAGTGGTTTCCGGGCAGGGGGTTTCACCGGGGAGCTGTTTTTT. Its translation is CASGFRAGGFTGELFF.

The chain has TRBV7-6 and TRBJ2-6; possible D gene TRBD2, 6 bases. CDR3 length: 16 residues. The germline V gene encodes CDR1 SGHVS and CDR2 FNYEAQ. Trimming cost V 8 bases and J 0 bases, with 14 bases left between them. DNA for the CDR3: TGTGCCAGCCGGGAGACAACGAGCTCTGGGGCCAACGTCCTGACTTTC. It is translated as CASRETTSSGANVLTF.

The V gene is TRBV9, the J gene TRBJ2-1; 14 nucleotides agree with TRBD2. The CDR3 is made up of 17 amino acids. Trimming removed 2 bases from V and 3 bases from J; junction bases left unmatched: 4. In germline, CDR1 is SGDLS, CDR2 YYNGEE. The CDR3, as DNA: TGTGCCAGCAGCGTTGGGACTAGCGGGAGTCTCTACAATGAGCAGTTCTTC. Encoded protein: CASSVGTSGSLYNEQFF.

The CDR3 sequence: CASLTDTQYF. DNA for the CDR3: TGTGCCAGCCTAACAGATACGCAGTATTTT. The chain uses TRBV2 and TRBJ2-3; D not resolved. V was trimmed by 8 bases and J by 3 bases, leaving 3 bases between them. Per the germline V gene, CDR1 is SNHLY and CDR2 is FYNNEI. The CDR3 is 10 residues long.

J is TRBJ2-5 and V is TRBV5-1; possibly TRBD2 for D (6 bases). Per germline, CDR1 SGHRS and CDR2 YFSETQ. The CDR3 totals 14 residues. The V gene lost 3 bases and the J gene lost 2 bases, with 11 bases spanning the gap. The CDR3 protein is CASSWGLAQETQYF. In nucleotides, the CDR3 is TGCGCCAGCAGCTGGGGACTCGCACAAGAGACCCAGTACTTC.